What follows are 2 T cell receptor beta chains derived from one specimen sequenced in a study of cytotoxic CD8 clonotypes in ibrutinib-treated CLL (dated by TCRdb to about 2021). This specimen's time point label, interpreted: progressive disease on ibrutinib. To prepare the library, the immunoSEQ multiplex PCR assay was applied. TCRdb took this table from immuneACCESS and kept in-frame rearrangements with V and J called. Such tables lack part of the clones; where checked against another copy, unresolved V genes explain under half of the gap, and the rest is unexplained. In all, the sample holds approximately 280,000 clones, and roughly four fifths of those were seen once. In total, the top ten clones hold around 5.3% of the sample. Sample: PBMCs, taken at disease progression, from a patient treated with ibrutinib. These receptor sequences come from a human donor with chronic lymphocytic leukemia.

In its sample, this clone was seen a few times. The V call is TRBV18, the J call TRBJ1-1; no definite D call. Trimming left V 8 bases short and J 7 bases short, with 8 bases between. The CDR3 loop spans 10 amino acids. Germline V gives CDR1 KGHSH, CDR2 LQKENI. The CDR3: CASTRVEAFF. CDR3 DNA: TGTGCCAGCACACGCGTTGAAGCTTTCTTT.

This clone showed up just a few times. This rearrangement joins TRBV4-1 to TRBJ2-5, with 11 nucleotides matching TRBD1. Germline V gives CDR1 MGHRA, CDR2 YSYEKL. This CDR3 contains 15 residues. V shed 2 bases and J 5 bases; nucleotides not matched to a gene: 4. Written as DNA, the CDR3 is TGCGCCAGCAGCCAACGGACAGGGGGCGGGGAGACCCAGTACTTC. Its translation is CASSQRTGGGETQYF.